The present entry profiles one T cell receptor beta chain with its context. Its target is not known. Per the germline V gene, CDR1 is SGHDT and CDR2 is YYEEEE. V lost 4 bases and J lost 0; bases outside the gene matches: 10. The length of the CDR3 is 16 residues. PCR employed 60 Vbeta and 13 Jbeta primers. Profiled with immunoSEQ multiplex PCR; TCRdb holds only in-frame clones, not every one. The sample data list about 74,000 clones. The data originate from a study of cytomegalovirus exposure and HLA in healthy donors. Findings and limits, study-wide: Most CMV-associated TCR beta chains were later found to appear HLA-restricted.

The sample was PBMCs. The receptor comes from a female donor in good health and CMV-seropositive. The chain combines TRBV5-6 with TRBJ2-7; 7 bases line up with TRBD1. This CDR3 reads CASSPNPGQSSYEQYF. CDR3 DNA: TGTGCCAGCAGCCCGAACCCGGGACAGTCCTCCTACGAGCAGTACTTC.